Sequencing of this TCR beta chain was carried out in a study of blood T cell repertoires in COVID-19. The data were produced by immunoSEQ multiplex PCR, yet TCRdb's version contains in-frame clones alone and is incomplete. Of 150,000 to 200,000 clones in the sample, around 80% were seen once. The length of the CDR3 is 15 residues. Germline V gene data show CDR1 as SGHTA and CDR2 as FQGNSA. Between the trimmed V and J ends, which lost 1 base and 1 base, there was a span of 9 bases. Material: peripheral blood. The J gene is TRBJ2-3, the V gene TRBV7-2; unclear D gene. This receptor was obtained from a human donor with acute or convalescent COVID-19. The donor label of this sample is uncertain. CDR3 DNA sequence: TGTGCCAGCAGCTTAGAGGCAGGTCGCACAGATACGCAGTATTTT. This codes for CASSLEAGRTDTQYF.